This passage covers 11 T cell receptor delta chains from one sample sequenced in a study of γδ T cells in repeated Plasmodium falciparum infection. TCRdb re-called clones from the multiplex PCR reads via CATT. The sample holds 45,000 to 70,000 delta-chain clones, roughly 1.8% seen once. Gammadelta T cells were flow-sorted from PBMC into Vgamma9/Vdelta2+ and Vdelta2-negative populations for bulk analysis. Material for sequencing was gamma-delta T cells from blood. All receptors derive from a pool of human donors (malaria-infected and uninfected, not separated).

A remark on this clone: It is likely a read error: a sequence one base away is far more abundant. Additional DNA sequences in this sample encode the identical CDR3. CDR3 sequence (DNA): TGTGCTCTTGGGGAACTAGTGACGATAAAGACTGGGGGATACCTAAGCGATAAACTCATCTTT. Amino acid sequence: CALGELVTIKTGGYLSDKLIF. The gene calls are TRDV1 and TRDJ1; TRDD3 aligns across 12 bases. Germline matching of the DNA provided the J gene here, since TCRdb leaves it blank. V trimming: 0 bases; J trimming: 4 bases; junction bases outside the gene matches: 18. CDR1 TSWWSYY and CDR2 QGS come from the germline V gene. The CDR3 is 21 amino acids.

With respect to this clone: A far more abundant clone sits one base away, making this likely a read error. The sample has other DNA sequences that encode this CDR3 too. The chain uses TRDV1 and TRDJ1; D unresolved. The CDR3 is made up of 21 amino acids. V was trimmed by 2 bases and J by 4 bases, leaving 32 bases between them. Germline values: CDR1 TSWWSYY, CDR2 QGS. The CDR3 sequence: CALGEATFRGVWRGQSDKLIF. The CDR3 nucleotides read TGTGCTCTTGGGGAAGCTACGTTTAGAGGGGTTTGGAGAGGCCAAAGCGATAAACTCATCTTT.

This clone has just a few counts. It is likely a read error: a sequence one base away is far more abundant. This sample also contains other DNA sequences that code for the same CDR3. The CDR3 DNA sequence: TGTGCTCTTGGGAGGATCGTTCCTAAATGGGGCCGGATGATGGGGGGATACACCTATAAACTCATCTTT. Translation: CALGRIVPKWGRMMGGYTYKLIF. The chain links TRDV1 to TRDJ1; TRDD3 agrees at 9 bases. CDR1 is TSWWSYY, CDR2 QGS, per germline. The CDR3 length is 23 residues.

Remarks on this clone: TCRdb's protein, taken from a much larger clone, differs from this DNA's translation at residue 18, likely owing to a read error; the protein displayed comes from the DNA. The J segment was not called; the V segment is TRDV1; the DNA was not compared with TRDD3, the D call given in the table. The CDR3 runs to 20 residues. The germline gives CDR1 TSWWSYY, CDR2 QGS. The CDR3 DNA is TGTGCTCTTGGGGAACCCCTTACTGATTTACTGGGGGATACAGCCTATAAACCCATCTTT. Translating it yields CALGEPLTDLLGDTAYKPIF.

This clone turned up a few times. This DNA translates differently at residue 4 from the TCRdb protein, which is that of a much larger clone; a read error is likely, and the protein shown is the DNA's own translation. The gene calls are TRDV2 and TRDJ2; D might be TRDD3 (5 bases). TCRdb leaves out the J gene; it was filled in here by matching the DNA to germline. The CDR3 consists of 14 residues. Germline V gene sequence: CDR1 GEAIGNYY, CDR2 EKD. The CDR3 spells CACNTITGTAQLFF. The CDR3 DNA reads TGTGCCTGTAACACCATTACTGGGACAGCACAACTCTTCTTT.

This clone was seen ten or more times. This may be a read error, as it is one base from a much larger clone. Other DNA sequences in this sample translate to the same CDR3. The V gene is TRDV1, the J gene TRDJ1; a possible D gene is TRDD3 (5 bases). Germline V gives CDR1 TSWWSYY, CDR2 QGS. The CDR3 covers 23 residues. The V gene lost 0 bases and the J gene lost 0 bases, with 32 bases spanning the gap. As DNA, the CDR3 is TGTGCTCTTGGGGAACTCGCCACGTCACTTGGAGGAATCTCTAGGGGGTACACCGATAAACTCATCTTT. Translation: CALGELATSLGGISRGYTDKLIF.

Remarks on this clone: The TCRdb protein, from a much larger clone, departs from this DNA's translation at residue 8, likely by read error; the protein shown derives from the DNA. The rearrangement joins TRDV1 to TRDJ1, with TRDD3 identical over 10 bases. V lost 3 bases and J lost 3; bases outside the gene matches: 19. The CDR3 is 20 amino acids. CDR1 TSWWSYY and CDR2 QGS come from the germline V gene. This chain's CDR3 is CALGDLSHRYWGIISDKLIF. The CDR3 DNA is TGTGCTCTTGGGGACCTTTCCCACCGGTACTGGGGGATTATTTCCGATAAACTCATCTTT.

About this clone: A far larger clone differs by one base, so this is likely a read error. Additional DNA sequences in this sample encode the identical CDR3. The chain links TRDV1 to TRDJ1; TRDD3 agrees at 11 bases. Germline loops: CDR1 TSWWSYY, CDR2 QGS. There are 21 residues in the CDR3. CDR3 bases: TGTGCTCTTGGGGAACAGGCTTTCAATTGGCTGCTGGGGGATACAACCGACAAACTCATCTTT. Its translation is CALGEQAFNWLLGDTTDKLIF.

Ten or more counts support this clone. TCRdb assigns this DNA the protein of a much larger clone, which departs from its translation at residue 11; this likely reflects a read error, and the protein shown comes from translating the DNA. V usage is TRDV1 and J usage is TRDJ1; 9 bases fit TRDD2. In germline, CDR1 is TSWWSYY, CDR2 QGS. The J segment lost 3 bases and the V segment lost 4 bases, leaving 15 bases of the junction unmatched. The CDR3 consists of 18 residues. The CDR3 is CALGGGLPTHGRADKLIF. Here the CDR3 DNA reads TGTGCTCTTGGGGGGGGCCTTCCTACACATGGGCGGGCCGATAAACTCATCTTT.

This clone was seen a few times. TCRdb's listed protein matches a much larger clone and diverges from this DNA's translation at residue 10, likely through a read error; the protein shown comes from the DNA. J is TRDJ3 and V is TRDV3; 7 nucleotides line up with TRDD2. TCRdb lists no J gene, so it was determined here by aligning the DNA to germline. The CDR3 has 19 residues. Trimming at V came to 4 bases and at J to 3 bases, leaving 18 bases not matched to a gene. The germline V gene has CDR1 TVYSNPD and CDR2 GDNSRS (reference sequence). DNA for the CDR3: TGTGCCTCTCTTTCCTACGATCAGGATGCCTTCTGGGACACCCGACAGATGTTTTTC. Its translation is CASLSYDQDAFWDTRQMFF. Filled out from reference TRDV3 and TRDJ3, the complete variable domain reads CDKVTQSSPDQTVASGSEVVLLCTYDTVYSNPDLFWYRIRPDYSFQFVFYGDNSRSEGADFTQGRFSVKHILTQKAFHLVISPVRTEDSATYYCASLSYDQDAFWDTRQMFFGTGIKLFVEP.

As concerns this clone: TCRdb attributes to this sequence the protein of a much larger clone, which differs from the DNA translation at residue 3; a read error is likely, and the protein displayed is translated from the DNA. V gene TRDV1 combines with J gene TRDJ1; 9 bases line up with TRDD3. The germline V gene encodes CDR1 TSWWSYY and CDR2 QGS. The length of the CDR3 is 23 residues. In DNA, the CDR3 is TGTGCTATTGGGGAACTAATATCCCTACCTTATAACTGGGGGAAAAGGGGTGTTGATAAACTCATCTTT. It encodes CAIGELISLPYNWGKRGVDKLIF.